Shown below are 21 T cell receptor beta chains from a single sample sequenced in a study of T cell clonotyping in hematopoietic cell transplantation. Sequenced by immunoSEQ multiplex PCR; TCRdb stores in-frame clones only, minus some. This repertoire shows more than 900 clones, about 78% found once; its top ten account for around 14%. Sequenced here: PBMCs, sampled 30 days after allogeneic stem cell transplant. The source of these receptors is a female patient aged 50 to 60 who had an allogeneic stem cell transplant, so the T cells may come from the graft donor. Some clones in this sample may be carry-over from other donors' samples.

The CDR3 region is CASKEKAGGPVAQYF. CDR3 DNA: TGTGCCAGCAAAGAGAAGGCGGGAGGGCCAGTGGCCCAGTACTTC. The J gene is TRBJ2-5, the V gene TRBV2; 9 bases match TRBD2. V shed 7 bases and J 9 bases; nucleotides not matched to a gene: 15. The germline V gene encodes CDR1 SNHLY and CDR2 FYNNEI. The CDR3 loop spans 15 amino acids.

This clone is a singleton in its sample. V and J are TRBV7-9 and TRBJ1-2; D possibly corresponds to TRBD1 (6 bases). CDR1 and CDR2 from the germline V gene are SEHNR and FQNEAQ (reference sequence). This CDR3 has 14 amino acids. Trimming shortened V by 2 bases and J by 3 bases, and 10 bases separated the two germline ends. CDR3 nucleotides: TGTGCCAGCAGCTTAACTACAGGGTACTATGGCTACACCTTC. Encoded protein: CASSLTTGYYGYTF.

The chain employs TRBV11-1 and TRBJ2-1; possibly TRBD2 for D (5 bases). Per germline, CDR1 SGHAT and CDR2 FQDESV (reference sequence). The V end was cut by 5 bases, the J end by 2 bases, with 16 bases between. The CDR3 covers 16 residues. DNA of the CDR3: TGTGCCAGCAGCGATGTAGCGACCGGGACCTACAATGAGCAGTTCTTC. This sequence encodes CASSDVATGTYNEQFF.

The J gene is TRBJ2-3, the V gene TRBV6-5; D call uncertain. From germline, CDR1 is MNHEY and CDR2 SVGAGI. The CDR3 has 10 residues. Trimming left V 5 bases short and J 10 bases short, with 7 bases between. CDR3 DNA sequence: TGTGCCAGCAGTCACGCCCCGCAGTATTTT. This sequence encodes CASSHAPQYF.

V gene TRBV5-1 combines with J gene TRBJ1-5; the match to TRBD1 covers 7 bases. CDR1 and CDR2 (germline): SGHRS, YFSETQ. The CDR3 totals 15 residues. V gave up 2 bases and J gave up 3 bases; unmatched junction bases: 5. This chain's CDR3 is CASSLSGQSNQPQHF. CDR3 nucleotides: TGCGCCAGCAGCTTATCGGGACAGTCCAATCAGCCCCAGCATTTT.

V usage is TRBV7-6 and J usage is TRBJ2-5; 11 bases are a match to TRBD2. Germline CDR1 is SGHVS and CDR2 is FNYEAQ. With 10 bases clipped from V and 5 bases from J, the junction kept 9 bases outside the gene matches. This CDR3 has 14 amino acids. In DNA form, the CDR3 reads TGTGCCACTACGCTAGCGGGAGGAGGCGAGACCCAGTACTTC. It encodes CATTLAGGGETQYF. Combining the CDR3 with reference TRBV7-6 and TRBJ2-5 gives the whole variable domain GAGVSQSPRYKVTKRGQDVALRCDPISGHVSLYWYRQALGQGPEFLTYFNYEAQQDKSGLPNDRFSAERPEGSISTLTIQRTEQRDSAMYRCATTLAGGGETQYFGPGTRLLVL.

The gene calls are TRBV4-1 and TRBJ2-7, with 7 nucleotides matching TRBD2. Trimming at V came to 6 bases and at J to 0 bases, leaving 8 bases not matched to a gene. This CDR3 is 15 amino acids long. CDR1 MGHRA and CDR2 YSYEKL come from the germline V gene. Written as DNA, the CDR3 is TGCGCCAGCAGTACCGCGCCGGGAGGCTCCTACGAGCAGTACTTC. Translating it yields CASSTAPGGSYEQYF.

V and J are TRBV5-6 and TRBJ1-1; TRBD1 aligns across 9 bases. CDR1 is SGHDT and CDR2 is YYEEEE in the germline V gene. The CDR3 loop spans 15 amino acids. J gave up 5 bases and V 0 bases, and 5 bases lay outside the gene matches. The CDR3 sequence: CASSLEQGARTEAFF. DNA of the CDR3: TGTGCCAGCAGCTTGGAACAGGGGGCGCGAACTGAAGCTTTCTTT.

This clone was seen once. V and J are TRBV6-4 and TRBJ2-1; TRBD1 or TRBD2 may be the D gene (6 bases each). Germline assignment: CDR1 MRHNA and CDR2 SNTAGT. V gave up 1 base and J gave up 7 bases, with 17 bases separating them. The CDR3 extends over 16 amino acids. CDR3 sequence: CASSDFAGGLLNEQFF. The CDR3 nucleotides read TGTGCCAGCAGTGACTTTGCCGGGGGCCTTCTGAATGAGCAGTTCTTC.

V usage is TRBV7-9 and J usage is TRBJ2-5; 7 bases fit TRBD2. The J call could be wrong; TRBJ2-7 is a better fit for the DNA end. Germline V gives CDR1 SEHNR, CDR2 FQNEAQ (reference sequence). The CDR3 spans 15 residues. The CDR3 sequence is CASSLEAGANYEQYF. The CDR3 nucleotides are TGTGCCAGCAGCTTAGAGGCGGGAGCCAACTACGAGCAGTACTTC.

The chain employs TRBV6-6 and TRBJ2-1, with TRBD2 identical over 8 bases. Trimming took 10 bases from V and 7 from J; bases not matched to a gene: 12. The CDR3 is 14 residues long. From germline, CDR1 is MNHNY and CDR2 SVGAGI (reference sequence). The CDR3 region is CATLPSGSQNEQFF. CDR3 DNA sequence: TGTGCCACCTTGCCCAGCGGGAGTCAGAATGAGCAGTTCTTC.

This chain uses TRBV5-1 with TRBJ2-1; D gene unclear. Trimming pared 2 bases from V and 5 bases from J, leaving 11 bases between. The CDR3 contains 14 residues. The germline gives CDR1 SGHRS, CDR2 YFSETQ. This CDR3 is CASSFGDSDNEQFF. In nucleotides, the CDR3 is TGCGCCAGCAGCTTTGGGGATTCCGACAATGAGCAGTTCTTC.

The V and J genes are TRBV7-6 and TRBJ2-7; D may correspond to TRBD1 or TRBD2 (5 bases each). Trimming removed 0 bases from V and 6 bases from J, with 9 bases in between. CDR1 SGHVS and CDR2 FNYEAQ come from the germline V gene. The CDR3 is 13 amino acids. CDR3 amino acids: CASSLAGDGEQYF. The CDR3 nucleotides read TGTGCCAGCAGCTTAGCGGGGGACGGCGAGCAGTACTTC.

This clone was observed a handful of times. The chain uses TRBV4-1 and TRBJ1-2, with TRBD1 identical over 9 bases. The V gene's germline CDR1 is MGHRA and CDR2 YSYEKL. The CDR3 runs 16 residues. V dropped 0 bases and J dropped 6; count of bases not matched to a gene: 8. CDR3 region: CASSQEGGRQGDGYTF. In DNA, the CDR3 is TGCGCCAGCAGCCAAGAGGGAGGAAGACAGGGGGATGGCTACACCTTC.

The chain uses TRBV30 and TRBJ2-3; D is possibly TRBD2 (6 bases). Trimming removed 3 bases at V and 6 bases at J, with 10 bases between. The germline CDR1 and CDR2 sequences are GTSNPN and SVGIG (reference sequence). The CDR3 is 12 amino acids. CDR3 in amino acids: CAWSGSVDTQYF. The CDR3 nucleotides read TGTGCCTGGAGCGGGAGTGTTGATACGCAGTATTTT.

This chain joins TRBV6-1 and TRBJ1-2, with 8 bases aligning to TRBD1. The V and J ends lost 6 bases and 7 bases, in that order; junction bases with no gene match: 13. CDR1 is MNHNS and CDR2 is SASEGT in the germline V gene. CDR3 length: 15 residues. The DNA of the CDR3 is TGTGCCAGCAGGGAGAATTTTCAGGGGGCAGGTGGCTACACCTTC. The encoded protein is CASRENFQGAGGYTF.

The chain joins TRBV18 to TRBJ1-1; D is unclear. There are 15 residues in the CDR3. Germline loops: CDR1 KGHSH, CDR2 LQKENI. The V end was cut by 0 bases, the J end by 0 bases, with 8 bases between. The CDR3, as DNA: TGTGCCAGCTCACCACCAAACAGCATGAACACTGAAGCTTTCTTT. It translates to CASSPPNSMNTEAFF.

The CDR3 is CASSLELAGGPRWIHEQYF. CDR3 in DNA: TGCGCCAGCAGCTTGGAACTAGCGGGAGGGCCCCGATGGATCCACGAGCAGTACTTC. The chain uses TRBV5-1 and TRBJ2-7; 13 bases are shared with TRBD2. The germline V gene encodes CDR1 SGHRS and CDR2 YFSETQ. This CDR3 contains 19 residues. V shed 0 bases and J 5 bases; nucleotides not matched to a gene: 14. The variable domain in full, completed from reference TRBV5-1 and TRBJ2-7, reads KAGVTQTPRYLIKTRGQQVTLSCSPISGHRSVSWYQQTPGQGLQFLFEYFSETQRNKGNFPGRFSGRQFSNSRSEMNVSTLELGDSALYLCASSLELAGGPRWIHEQYFGPGTRLTVT.

The genes are TRBV18 and TRBJ2-2, with D unresolved. The CDR3 loop spans 11 amino acids. From germline, CDR1 is KGHSH and CDR2 LQKENI. Between the trimmed V and J ends, which lost 2 bases and 5 bases, there was a span of 0 bases. CDR3 nucleotide sequence: TGTGCCAGCTCACCAACCGGGGAGCTGTTTTTT. Its protein is CASSPTGELFF. Complete variable domain (other parts from reference TRBV18 and TRBJ2-2): NAGVMQNPRHLVRRRGQEARLRCSPMKGHSHVYWYRQLPEEGLKFMVYLQKENIIDESGMPKERFSAEFPKEGPSILRIQQVVRGDSAAYFCASSPTGELFFGEGSRLTVL.

This clone was recorded once. J is TRBJ1-2 and V is TRBV7-9; D is possibly TRBD1 (6 bases). CDR1 SEHNR and CDR2 FQNEAQ come from the germline V gene (reference sequence). Between the trimmed V and J ends, which lost 5 bases and 10 bases, there was a span of 20 bases. The CDR3 is 14 residues long. The CDR3 nucleotides read TGTGCCAGCAGCAACAGGGACCGAGACCGGGACTACACCTTC. It specifies CASSNRDRDRDYTF.

The chain employs TRBV27 and TRBJ1-2, with unresolved D. CDR1 is MNHEY, CDR2 SMNVEV, per germline (reference sequence). V lost 6 bases to trimming and J lost 4 bases, with 15 bases between them. The CDR3 is 14 residues long. The CDR3 DNA is TGTGCCAGCAGCCCCCACAAAGACATCTATGGCTACACCTTC. This translates into CASSPHKDIYGYTF.